Listed below are T cell receptor beta chains from one sample, sequenced in a study of T cell clonotyping in hematopoietic cell transplantation. TCRdb's copy holds only in-frame clones and misses some; the assay was immunoSEQ multiplex PCR. The sample includes about 36,000 clones, approximately 88% seen only once; the top ten take just under 2%. Sequences were obtained from peripheral blood mononuclear cells. These receptor sequences come from a woman in her thirties or forties in good health. Some clones in this sample may be carry-over from other donors' samples. CDR3s include the opening cysteine and the closing phenylalanine or tryptophan. D genes are given only for firm matches. A row's size may be missing; if present it is once, few, many or a size class.

D gene	J gene	clone size	V gene	CDR3 DNA	CDR3 protein
NA	TRBJ2-2	NA	TRBV5-4	TGTGCCAGCAGCTTGGGGATAAACACCGGGGAGCTGTTTTTT	CASSLGINTGELFF
TRBD2	TRBJ2-1	NA	TRBV29-1	TGCAGCGTCAGAGCGGGAAATTTCGGTGAGCAGTTCTTC	CSVRAGNFGEQFF
NA	TRBJ2-3	NA	TRBV7-3	TGTGCCAGCAGCCTCGGGGGAGGGGGTGGAGATACGCAGTATTTT	CASSLGGGGGDTQYF
NA	TRBJ2-7	NA	TRBV7-2	TGTGCCAGCAGCTTAGTAATCGGGAGTTCCTACGAGCAGTACTTC	CASSLVIGSSYEQYF
TRBD1	TRBJ2-7	NA	TRBV4-2	TGTGCCAGCAGCCAGGGGACAGGGGAGGGTCGCGGCCAGCAGTACTTC	CASSQGTGEGRGQQYF
NA	TRBJ2-5	NA	TRBV6-1	TGTGCCAGCTCTCGTGGAGCAGGCCTCCAAGAGACCCAGTACTTC	CASSRGAGLQETQYF
NA	TRBJ1-5	NA	TRBV6-6	TGTGCCAGCAGGCACGGCAATCAGCCCCAGCATTTT	CASRHGNQPQHF
NA	TRBJ1-1	NA	TRBV4-3	TGCGCCAGCAGCCAAGATCTTTCGGTGAACACTGAAGCTTTCTTT	CASSQDLSVNTEAFF
NA	TRBJ1-2	NA	TRBV20-1	TGCAGTGTAAATGGCTACACCTTC	CSVNGYTF
TRBD2	TRBJ2-7	NA	TRBV5-1	TGCGCCAGCAGCTTGGTCAGCAGCGGGACGAACGAGCAGTACTTC	CASSLVSSGTNEQYF
TRBD1	TRBJ1-5	NA	TRBV28	TGTGCCAGCGGTCGACAGGGGGCGATGGGACAGCCCCAGCATTTT	CASGRQGAMGQPQHF
TRBD2	TRBJ2-1	NA	TRBV9	TGTGCCAGCAGCGCTGACCCCGGCGTAGCGGGAGACAATGAGCAGTTCTTC	CASSADPGVAGDNEQFF
TRBD1	TRBJ2-3	few	TRBV7-3	TGTGCCAGCAGTTCCGGGACAGTGGCGGATACGCAGTATTTT	CASSSGTVADTQYF
TRBD2	TRBJ2-7	NA	TRBV5-4	TGTGCCAGCAGCGCCGGGACTAGCTTGAACTACGAGCAGTACTTC	CASSAGTSLNYEQYF
NA	TRBJ1-4	once	TRBV28	TGTGCCAGCTTGAAGAGGCCAAGAACAACTAATGAAAAACTGTTTTTT	CASLKRPRTTNEKLFF
TRBD1	TRBJ1-5	NA	TRBV29-1	TGCAGCGTTTCCGGGGGGACAGTGGGGCCCCAGCATTTT	CSVSGGTVGPQHF
NA	TRBJ1-5	NA	TRBV28	TGTGCCAGCAGATGGGGGGGACCCTATAGCAATCAGCCCCAGCATTTT	CASRWGGPYSNQPQHF
TRBD2	TRBJ2-5	NA	TRBV2	TGTGCCAGCAGTTTATTGTCTAGCGGGGGAGAGACCCAGTACTTC	CASSLLSSGGETQYF
NA	TRBJ1-2	NA	TRBV2	TGTGCCAGCAGTGACAAGGGGCGCGACTATGGCTACACCTTC	CASSDKGRDYGYTF
NA	TRBJ2-3	NA	TRBV15	TGTGCCACCAGCCGCGGCGGAGCTAGCACAGATACGCAGTATTTT	CATSRGGASTDTQYF
NA	TRBJ1-2	NA	TRBV30	TGTGCCGGAGGGAAGTATGGCTACACCTTC	CAGGKYGYTF
NA	TRBJ2-1	NA	TRBV18	TGTGCCAGCTCACCAGCCCGCTCCTACAATGAGCAGTTCTTC	CASSPARSYNEQFF
TRBD1	TRBJ2-4	NA	TRBV28	TGTGCCAGCTCGACAGGGCCGTATGGAAACATTCAGTACTTC	CASSTGPYGNIQYF
NA	TRBJ1-1	NA	TRBV11-3	TGTGCCAGCAGCTTGGACGTGAACACTGAAGCTTTCTTT	CASSLDVNTEAFF
NA	TRBJ1-1	NA	TRBV19	TGTGCCAGTAGTAGTTCAGGGTCTTTGAACACTGAAGCTTTCTTT	CASSSSGSLNTEAFF
NA	TRBJ2-1	NA	TRBV11-3	TGTGCCAGCAGCCCCCTTAAGGGTGAGCAGTTCTTC	CASSPLKGEQFF
NA	TRBJ2-7	NA	TRBV2	TGTGCCAGCACAGAGACAGACGGTCACGAGCAGTACTTC	CASTETDGHEQYF